The next 26 T cell receptor beta chains were all read from a single sample in a study of STAT5B mutations in CD4+ large granular lymphocyte leukemia. The repertoire was sequenced with immunoSEQ multiplex PCR; TCRdb's copy has only in-frame clones and lacks some. The sample lists about 22,000 clones, roughly 82% occurring once. The sequencing input was CD4+ T cells from blood buffy coats. The receptors here all came from a human donor in good health.

The rearrangement uses TRBV5-4 and TRBJ1-4, with TRBD1 as a possible D gene (5 bases). This CDR3 has 15 residues. The germline gives CDR1 SGHNT, CDR2 YYREEE (reference sequence). Trimming stripped 10 bases from V and 0 bases from J, with 16 bases between. CDR3: CAGAAGPATNEKLFF. The CDR3 coding sequence is TGTGCCGGGGCGGCAGGGCCCGCAACTAATGAAAAACTGTTTTTT.

The V and J genes are TRBV29-1 and TRBJ2-5; tentative D call: TRBD1 (6 bases). The CDR3 contains 14 residues. The V gene's germline CDR1 is SQVTM and CDR2 ANQGSEA. V was clipped by 6 bases and J by 5 bases, with 19 bases between them. The CDR3 spells CSVPKQGIRETQYF. Written as DNA, the CDR3 is TGCAGCGTGCCGAAACAGGGAATTAGGGAGACCCAGTACTTC.

The genes are TRBV15 and TRBJ2-1; 9 nucleotides align to TRBD1. V lost 2 bases to trimming and J lost 4 bases; unmatched junction nucleotides: 3. The CDR3 consists of 15 residues. Germline lookup yields CDR1 LNHNV and CDR2 YYDKDF (reference sequence). CDR3 coding DNA: TGTGCCACCAGCAGAACGGGACAGGGATACAATGAGCAGTTCTTC. Translating gives CATSRTGQGYNEQFF.

V and J are TRBV27 and TRBJ1-4; D call uncertain. The CDR3 contains 15 residues. Trimming pared 3 bases from V and 3 bases from J, leaving 11 bases between. Per germline, CDR1 MNHEY and CDR2 SMNVEV (reference sequence). CDR3 residues: CASSLATSANEKLFF. CDR3 DNA sequence: TGTGCCAGCAGTTTGGCGACTTCGGCTAATGAAAAACTGTTTTTT.

The CDR3 spells CASSLAGIYNEQFF. CDR3 sequence (DNA): TGTGCCAGCAGCTTAGCCGGGATCTACAATGAGCAGTTCTTC. The chain uses TRBV7-6 and TRBJ2-1, with D possibly being TRBD2 (5 bases). This CDR3 spans 14 amino acids. Germline V gives CDR1 SGHVS, CDR2 FNYEAQ. V was pared by 0 bases and J by 3 bases, with 6 bases between.

The chain recombines TRBV11-2 with TRBJ1-3; D ambiguous. The DNA matches TRBJ2-2 better at its end, which makes the J call doubtful. Germline V CDR1 and CDR2: SGHAT, FQNNGV. The CDR3 contains 14 residues. The CDR3: CASSQGRNTGELFF. In nucleotides, the CDR3 is TGTGCCAGCAGCCAAGGACGGAACACCGGGGAGCTGTTTTTT.

The genes are TRBV9 and TRBJ2-2, with a possible D match to TRBD2 (5 bases). The V gene's germline CDR1 is SGDLS and CDR2 YYNGEE. Trimming removed 4 bases at V and 2 bases at J, with 15 bases between. The CDR3 spans 16 residues. CDR3 nucleotide sequence: TGTGCCAGCAGCCCAAGTCCAGGAGGAAACACCGGGGAGCTGTTTTTT. It yields the protein CASSPSPGGNTGELFF.

The chain has TRBV29-1 and TRBJ1-2, with 9 positions matching TRBD1. CDR3 length: 15 residues. Looked up from germline, CDR1 is SQVTM and CDR2 is ANQGSEA. The trim removed 0 bases at V and 2 bases at J, leaving 4 bases unmatched. The chain's CDR3 is CSVEDRQGDNYGYTF. The CDR3 bases are TGCAGCGTTGAAGATAGACAGGGGGACAACTATGGCTACACCTTC.

This sequence joins TRBV5-1 and TRBJ2-1, with 10 positions matching TRBD2. The CDR3 runs to 17 residues. From germline, CDR1 is SGHRS and CDR2 YFSETQ. V gave up 2 bases and J gave up 3 bases; unmatched junction bases: 8. For the CDR3, the DNA is TGCGCCAGCAGCTTCATAGGGCTAGCGGGGGTCTACAATGAGCAGTTCTTC. It codes for CASSFIGLAGVYNEQFF.

V and J are TRBV7-2 and TRBJ2-3; a possible D gene is TRBD1 (6 bases). This CDR3 comprises 18 residues. Trimming took off 3 bases at V and 5 bases at J, with 24 bases between the two ends. Per the germline V gene, CDR1 is SGHTA and CDR2 is FQGNSA. CDR3 coding DNA: TGTGCCAGCAGCTTGGAACCTTGGACAGCCGGAGATCAAGATACGCAGTATTTT. Encoded protein: CASSLEPWTAGDQDTQYF.

The J gene is TRBJ2-2, the V gene TRBV5-1; D is possibly TRBD2 (6 bases). CDR1 and CDR2 (germline): SGHRS, YFSETQ. This CDR3 comprises 16 residues. V gave up 3 bases and J gave up 6 bases, with 18 bases separating them. The DNA for the CDR3 is TGCGCCAGCAGCTCCCAAACGGGAGCTGTCGCCGGGGAGCTGTTTTTT. Translated, it gives CASSSQTGAVAGELFF.

The rearrangement links TRBV9 to TRBJ1-1; D is unclear. This CDR3 has 17 residues. V lost 0 bases and J lost 1, with 16 bases in between. Germline V CDR1 and CDR2: SGDLS, YYNGEE. CDR3 sequence: CASSVAPAGPKNTEAFF. CDR3 DNA sequence: TGTGCCAGCAGCGTAGCCCCGGCAGGACCGAAGAACACTGAAGCTTTCTTT. The full variable domain, with the rest looked up from reference TRBV9 and TRBJ1-1, is DSGVTQTPKHLITATGQRVTLRCSPRSGDLSVYWYQQSLDQGLQFLIQYYNGEERAKGNILERFSAQQFPDLHSELNLSSLELGDSALYFCASSVAPAGPKNTEAFFGQGTRLTVV.

The V and J genes are TRBV4-1 and TRBJ1-1, with D unresolved. The CDR3 sequence is 15 residues long. With 0 bases removed from V and 1 base from J, the gap between germline ends came to 9 bases. Germline CDR1 and CDR2: MGHRA and YSYEKL. The DNA of the CDR3 is TGCGCCAGCAGCCAAGAAGGAAACGGGAACACTGAAGCTTTCTTT. It translates to CASSQEGNGNTEAFF.

The rearrangement uses TRBV27 and TRBJ2-7; D is perhaps TRBD1 or TRBD2 (5 bases each). The CDR3 is 17 amino acids. V dropped 3 bases and J dropped 0 bases, with 18 bases sitting between them. Germline V gene sequence: CDR1 MNHEY, CDR2 SMNVEV (reference sequence). The CDR3 DNA sequence: TGTGCCAGCAGTTTTCAAAACAGGACTTCACTCTCCTACGAGCAGTACTTC. Protein sequence: CASSFQNRTSLSYEQYF.

The J gene is TRBJ2-5, the V gene TRBV5-1, with D maybe TRBD2 (5 bases). The V end was cut by 3 bases, the J end by 11 bases, with 20 bases between. The CDR3 loop spans 14 amino acids. Per the germline V gene, CDR1 is SGHRS and CDR2 is YFSETQ. The CDR3 here is CASSSGPAAGEQYF. The CDR3, as DNA: TGCGCCAGCAGCTCCGGACCAGCCGCCGGGGAGCAGTACTTC.

The J gene is TRBJ1-2, the V gene TRBV19; D gene ambiguous. Germline V lookup: CDR1 LNHDA, CDR2 SQIVND (reference sequence). This CDR3 is built from 15 residues. Trimming pared 1 base from V and 4 bases from J, leaving 13 bases between. In DNA, the CDR3 is TGTGCCAGTAGTATAGGAACCCCCGGCAGCTATGGCTACACCTTC. It encodes CASSIGTPGSYGYTF.

This clone appeared a few times. V and J are TRBV4-3 and TRBJ1-6; TRBD1 is a possible D gene (6 bases). The CDR3 runs 14 residues. Germline V gene lookup returns CDR1 LGHNA and CDR2 YSLEER. Trimming shortened V by 4 bases and J by 6 bases, and 10 bases separated the two germline ends. The CDR3 sequence is CASSLGQLNSPLHF. The CDR3 DNA reads as TGCGCCAGCAGCCTGGGACAACTTAATTCACCCCTCCACTTT.

This clone was seen only a few times. The chain joins TRBV28 to TRBJ1-5; 7 nucleotides match TRBD1. With 4 bases clipped from V and 7 bases from J, the junction kept 7 bases outside the gene matches. There are 14 residues in the CDR3. Germline CDR1 is MDHEN and CDR2 is SYDVKM. The CDR3 sequence is CASSSQGIEQPQHF. Written as DNA, the CDR3 is TGTGCCAGCAGTTCACAGGGGATAGAGCAGCCCCAGCATTTT.

This rearrangement joins TRBV5-1 to TRBJ1-3; 7 bases agree with TRBD1. Trimming took 6 bases from V and 6 from J; bases not matched to a gene: 6. Germline CDR1 reads SGHRS; CDR2 reads YFSETQ. CDR3 length equals 13 residues. The CDR3 nucleotides read TGCGCCAGCACCAGGACAGGTGAAAACACCATATATTTT. It translates to CASTRTGENTIYF.

The chain links TRBV27 to TRBJ1-6; D possibly corresponds to TRBD1 (5 bases). V was shortened by 2 bases and J by 7 bases, with 12 bases between the two germline ends. The CDR3 has 15 residues. The V gene's germline CDR1 is MNHEY and CDR2 SMNVEV (reference sequence). This CDR3 is CASSLRAGMNSPLHF. CDR3 DNA: TGTGCCAGCAGTTTACGGGCAGGGATGAATTCACCCCTCCACTTT.

The rearrangement links TRBV14 to TRBJ1-1; D gene unclear. The CDR3 contains 17 residues. The germline CDR1 and CDR2 sequences are SGHDN and FVKESK. V dropped 3 bases and J dropped 0 bases, with 17 bases sitting between them. Written as DNA, the CDR3 is TGTGCCAGCAGCCAGTCCTCCGTAGGGTTTATGAACACTGAAGCTTTCTTT. It encodes CASSQSSVGFMNTEAFF.

The rearrangement uses TRBV10-2 and TRBJ2-7; 8 bases align to TRBD2. The junction had 7 bases not matched to a gene; V was cut back by 6 bases and J by 0 bases. Germline CDR1 WSHSY, CDR2 SAAADI. CDR3 length: 15 residues. The CDR3 region has the DNA TGCGCCAGCAGAAGGGGAGCGGGAGACTCCTACGAGCAGTACTTC. Translated: CASRRGAGDSYEQYF.

J is TRBJ1-4 and V is TRBV18, with no clear D. The CDR3 is 14 residues long. Germline loops: CDR1 KGHSH, CDR2 LQKENI. Trimming stripped 2 bases from V and 1 base from J, with 5 bases between. CDR3 coding DNA: TGTGCCAGCTCACCAGGGGTAACTAATGAAAAACTGTTTTTT. Amino acid sequence: CASSPGVTNEKLFF. Together with reference TRBV18 and TRBJ1-4, the CDR3 gives the full variable domain: NAGVMQNPRHLVRRRGQEARLRCSPMKGHSHVYWYRQLPEEGLKFMVYLQKENIIDESGMPKERFSAEFPKEGPSILRIQQVVRGDSAAYFCASSPGVTNEKLFFGSGTQLSVL.

The chain employs TRBV7-5 and TRBJ2-7. TRBV7-5 is annotated as a pseudogene. This CDR3 comprises 15 residues. The CDR3 region is CVRSPGPGKAYEQYF. The CDR3 DNA is TGTGTCAGAAGCCCAGGACCAGGAAAGGCCTACGAGCAGTACTTC.

CDR3 bases: TGTGCCAGCTCCCCGGGACCGCTTAGCTATGGCTACACCTTC. This translates into CASSPGPLSYGYTF. This chain connects TRBV18 to TRBJ1-2, with D tentatively TRBD1 (5 bases). CDR1 is KGHSH, CDR2 LQKENI, per germline. The CDR3 spans 14 residues. The ends were cut back, 6 bases at V and 4 bases at J, with 15 bases in the middle. The complete variable domain, with remaining parts taken from reference TRBV18 and TRBJ1-2, reads NAGVMQNPRHLVRRRGQEARLRCSPMKGHSHVYWYRQLPEEGLKFMVYLQKENIIDESGMPKERFSAEFPKEGPSILRIQQVVRGDSAAYFCASSPGPLSYGYTFGSGTRLTVV.

V and J are TRBV5-1 and TRBJ2-3, with TRBD2 matching 8 bases. The trim removed 3 bases at V and 0 bases at J, leaving 3 bases unmatched. The CDR3 is 15 residues long. Germline V gene data show CDR1 as SGHRS and CDR2 as YFSETQ. CDR3 bases: TGCGCCAGCAGCTCCCAGCGGGGGAGCACAGATACGCAGTATTTT. This gives the protein CASSSQRGSTDTQYF.